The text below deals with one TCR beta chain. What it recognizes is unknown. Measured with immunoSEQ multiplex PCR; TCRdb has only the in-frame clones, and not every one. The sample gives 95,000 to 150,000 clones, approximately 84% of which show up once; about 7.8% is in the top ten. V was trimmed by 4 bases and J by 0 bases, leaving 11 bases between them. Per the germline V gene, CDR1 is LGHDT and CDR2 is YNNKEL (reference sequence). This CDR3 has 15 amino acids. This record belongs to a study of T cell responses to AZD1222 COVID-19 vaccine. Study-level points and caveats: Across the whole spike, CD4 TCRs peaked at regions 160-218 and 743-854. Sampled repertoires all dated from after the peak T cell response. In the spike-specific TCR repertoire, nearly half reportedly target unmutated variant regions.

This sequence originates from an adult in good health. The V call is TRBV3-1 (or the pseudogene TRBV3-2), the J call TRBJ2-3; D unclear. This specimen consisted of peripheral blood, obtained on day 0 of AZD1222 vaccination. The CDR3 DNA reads TGTGCCAGCAGCCCCGCCGCTAGAAGCACAGATACGCAGTATTTT. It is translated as CASSPAARSTDTQYF.